This T cell receptor (beta chain) appears in the sequencing data of a study of human T cells and chemical hapten exposure. Study information: Upper-back patches of 0.01% DPC were read at 6 days.

CDR1 and CDR2 from the germline V gene are SGDLS and YYNGEE. The CDR3 spans 15 residues. The V and J ends lost 3 bases and 6 bases, in that order; junction bases with no gene match: 11. MiXCR, applied by TCRdb to the RACE reads, yields one record per CDR3 protein. Among more than 150,000 distinct CDR3 sequences, 25% to 30% were seen once, and the ten largest hold under 3%. Time point specified: pre-sensitization, week 0. Noted treatment: therapeutic diphenylcyclopropenone sensitization with weekly scalp DPC. Alopecia patients deemed DPC-suitable, aged 18 to 70, excluding pregnancy. This clonotype was observed a few times.

This sequence was found in a woman aged 25 to 39 with alopecia areata. Some clones in this sample may be carry-over from other donors' samples. The rearrangement joins TRBV9 to TRBJ1-1; 7 bases fit TRBD1. The sample was whole blood, taken in connection with sensitization to the hapten diphenylcyclopropenone (DPC). The CDR3 DNA reads as TGTGCCAGCAGCGCAACAGGGGTTCCGGTCGCTGAAGCTTTCTTT. Its protein product is CASSATGVPVAEAFF. Together with reference TRBV9 and TRBJ1-1, the CDR3 gives the full variable domain: DSGVTQTPKHLITATGQRVTLRCSPRSGDLSVYWYQQSLDQGLQFLIQYYNGEERAKGNILERFSAQQFPDLHSELNLSSLELGDSALYFCASSATGVPVAEAFFGQGTRLTVV.